The next 16 T cell receptor beta chains were all read from a single sample in a study of shared clonotypes between healthy human individuals. Data came from immunoSEQ multiplex PCR; TCRdb stores just in-frame clones and leaves some out. The profile shows 2 million to 3 million clones, 93% of them singletons. The sequencing input was naive CD4+ T cells from PBMCs. The subset here: CD45RA+ positively selected. The source is a young man in good health. Some clones in this sample may be carry-over from other donors' samples.

This chain joins TRBV18 and TRBJ2-5; 7 bases map to TRBD2. Germline values: CDR1 KGHSH, CDR2 LQKENI. CDR3 length: 15 residues. J was trimmed by 6 bases and V by 2 bases; bases with no gene match: 9. For the CDR3, the DNA is TGTGCCAGCTCACCAAGCGGGGCGGTAGTTCAGACCCAGTACTTC. This translates into CASSPSGAVVQTQYF.

The rearrangement joins TRBV18 to TRBJ2-1; 10 bases agree with TRBD2. Germline V lookup: CDR1 KGHSH, CDR2 LQKENI. The CDR3 is made up of 19 amino acids. Unmatched junction bases numbered 14, after V lost 6 bases and J lost 0 bases. CDR3 in amino acids: CASSPIPMTSGLSYNEQFF. CDR3 sequence (DNA): TGTGCCAGCTCTCCTATCCCCATGACTAGCGGGCTCTCCTACAATGAGCAGTTCTTC.

The chain recombines TRBV6-1 with TRBJ2-7; TRBD1 matches at 7 bases. With 0 bases clipped from V and 9 bases from J, the junction kept 8 bases outside the gene matches. The germline V gene encodes CDR1 MNHNS and CDR2 SASEGT. The CDR3 has 14 residues. This CDR3 reads CASSEAGQIIAQYF. CDR3 DNA: TGTGCCAGCAGTGAAGCGGGACAGATTATCGCGCAGTACTTC.

The rearrangement joins TRBV5-1 to TRBJ2-3, with D tentatively TRBD1 (5 bases). The CDR3 sequence is 14 residues long. Per the germline V gene, CDR1 is SGHRS and CDR2 is YFSETQ. V lost 4 bases to trimming and J lost 0 bases, with 9 bases between them. The CDR3, as DNA: TGCGCCAGCAGCCGACAGACTAGCACAGATACGCAGTATTTT. Its translation is CASSRQTSTDTQYF. The whole variable domain, filled in from reference TRBV5-1 and TRBJ2-3, reads KAGVTQTPRYLIKTRGQQVTLSCSPISGHRSVSWYQQTPGQGLQFLFEYFSETQRNKGNFPGRFSGRQFSNSRSEMNVSTLELGDSALYLCASSRQTSTDTQYFGPGTRLTVL.

The rearrangement uses TRBV6-1 and TRBJ1-1, with D perhaps matching TRBD1 (6 bases). Per the germline V gene, CDR1 is MNHNS and CDR2 is SASEGT. The V and J ends lost 6 bases and 4 bases respectively, with 12 bases between them. This CDR3 comprises 13 residues. DNA for the CDR3: TGTGCCAGCAGCCACAGGGATACCACTGAAGCTTTCTTT. Its protein is CASSHRDTTEAFF.

The chain couples TRBV11-2 to TRBJ2-7; D unresolved. Germline V gene data show CDR1 as SGHAT and CDR2 as FQNNGV. This CDR3 contains 15 residues. The V end was cut by 4 bases, the J end by 0 bases, with 13 bases between. CDR3 nucleotides: TGTGCCAGCAGCTCGTTCACAAGGAGCTCCTACGAGCAGTACTTC. This gives the protein CASSSFTRSSYEQYF.

About this clone itself: Compared with germline, one end of the junction differs, possibly owing to a read error. This chain uses TRBV28 with TRBJ1-2; 8 nucleotides line up with TRBD1. The V gene's germline CDR1 is MDHEN and CDR2 SYDVKM. The length of the CDR3 is 14 residues. CDR3 bases: TGTGCCAGCAGTCCGTCCGGGACAGGCTATGGTTACACCTTC. It yields the protein CASSPSGTGYGYTF.

This clone was detected a few times. At the DNA level, this CDR3 is encoded by other sequences in the same sample as well. The J gene is TRBJ1-2, the V gene TRBV6-5, with 7 bases aligning to TRBD1. The V gene end was trimmed by 2 bases and the J gene end by 4 bases; junction bases not matched to a gene: 4. The length of the CDR3 is 14 residues. CDR1 and CDR2 from the germline V gene are MNHEY and SVGAGI. The CDR3 region has the DNA TGTGCCAGCAGTTACAGTGGGACAGCCTATGGCTACACCTTC. It translates to CASSYSGTAYGYTF.

This clone was detected only once. CDR3 amino acids: CASSLAPREMHNEQFF. CDR3 bases: TGTGCCAGCAGCTTAGCACCCCGGGAGATGCACAATGAGCAGTTCTTC. The chain is built from TRBV7-3 and TRBJ2-1; tentative D call: TRBD2 (6 bases). The V gene's germline CDR1 is SGHTA and CDR2 FQGTGA. CDR3 length equals 16 residues. The V end was cut by 2 bases, the J end by 5 bases, with 16 bases between. The full variable domain, its missing parts supplied by reference TRBV7-3 and TRBJ2-1, is GAGVSQTPSNKVTEKGKYVELRCDPISGHTALYWYRQSLGQGPEFLIYFQGTGAADDSGLPNDRFFAVRPEGSVSTLKIQRTERGDSAVYLCASSLAPREMHNEQFFGPGTRLTVL.

This rearrangement joins TRBV6-5 to TRBJ2-5; 10 nucleotides line up with TRBD1. After removal of 6 bases from V and 5 bases from J, the junction contained 6 bases not matched to a gene. CDR1 and CDR2 from the germline V gene are MNHEY and SVGAGI. The CDR3 loop spans 14 amino acids. DNA for the CDR3: TGTGCCAGCAGGGAGACAGGGGGCAGGGAGACCCAGTACTTC. Amino acid sequence: CASRETGGRETQYF.

The genes are TRBV7-3 and TRBJ2-2; D perhaps matches TRBD1 (6 bases). The germline V gene has CDR1 SGHTA and CDR2 FQGTGA. Deletions cut 4 bases from V and 0 bases from J, with 9 bases between. The CDR3 contains 15 residues. The CDR3 DNA follows: TGTGCCAGCAGCTCGACAGGAGCGAACACCGGGGAGCTGTTTTTT. Its protein is CASSSTGANTGELFF.

CDR3 sequence (DNA): TGTGCCAGCAGCTTGTTCGGGGGCTGGGCTAGCGGGGAGAACACCGGGGAGCTGTTTTTT. It codes for CASSLFGGWASGENTGELFF. The chain joins TRBV5-4 to TRBJ2-2, with 9 positions matching TRBD2. V trimming: 1 base; J trimming: 1 base; junction bases outside the gene matches: 14. The germline V gene has CDR1 SGHNT and CDR2 YYREEE (reference sequence). The CDR3 consists of 20 residues.

The V call is TRBV15, the J call TRBJ2-1, with a weak D call TRBD2 (6 bases). Germline values: CDR1 LNHNV, CDR2 YYDKDF (reference sequence). V lost 4 bases and J 7 bases, leaving 11 bases between the germline ends. This CDR3 is built from 13 residues. CDR3 sequence reads: CATSIVAGNEQFF. In DNA form, the CDR3 reads TGTGCCACCAGCATTGTGGCGGGGAATGAGCAGTTCTTC. Complete variable domain (other parts from reference TRBV15 and TRBJ2-1): DAMVIQNPRYQVTQFGKPVTLSCSQTLNHNVMYWYQQKSSQAPKLLFHYYDKDFNNEADTPDNFQSRRPNTSFCFLDIRSPGLGDTAMYLCATSIVAGNEQFFGPGTRLTVL.

This clone was seen only a few times. Other DNA sequences within the sample encode an identical CDR3. The J gene is TRBJ2-1, the V gene TRBV5-1, with 11 bases aligning to TRBD2. J gave up 0 bases and V 2 bases, and 1 base lay outside the gene matches. The CDR3 has 16 residues. Germline CDR1 SGHRS, CDR2 YFSETQ. CDR3 loop: CASSFTSGSSYNEQFF. The DNA of the CDR3 is TGCGCCAGCAGCTTTACTAGCGGGAGCTCCTACAATGAGCAGTTCTTC.

The chain is built from TRBV6-5 and TRBJ2-7; D uncertain. This CDR3 region has 12 residues. Germline CDR1 is MNHEY and CDR2 is SVGAGI. Trimming cost V 6 bases and J 4 bases, with 10 bases left between them. The CDR3 here is CASSPKGYEQYF. Written as DNA, the CDR3 is TGTGCCAGCAGCCCCAAGGGTTACGAGCAGTACTTC.

J is TRBJ2-7 and V is TRBV5-5, with D perhaps TRBD2 (7 bases). Germline assignment: CDR1 SGHKS and CDR2 YYEKEE (reference sequence). The ends were cut back, 2 bases at V and 3 bases at J, with 18 bases in the middle. There are 16 residues in the CDR3. Here the CDR3 reads CASSFGGLGTGYEQYF. For the CDR3, the DNA is TGTGCCAGCAGCTTCGGGGGGCTAGGGACCGGCTACGAGCAGTACTTC.